This T cell receptor beta chain was identified during a study of response to subunit inactivated influenza vaccine listed by TCRdb under 2018. Turning to the overall study: Deep quantitative T cell receptor repertoire profiling was used in the study to track responses to a trivalent subunit inactivated influenza vaccine.

Comments on this clonotype: Its antigen is not yet known. There are no base qualities to consult, and no much larger clone falls within one base.

The library relied on RT-PCR. TCRdb records Illumina HiSeq 2500 as the sequencer. TCRdb cleaned the public reads at Q25 with fastp, built clones with MiXCR and kept in-frame beta chains. Identical CDR3 protein sequences are pooled into one entry, listed with their most common genes and DNA. Recorded for this sample are a few hundred thousand distinct CDR3 sequences; 12% to 15% of them occurred a single time. The top ten clones comprise around 10% of the sample. The junction carries 10 bases between V and J, which are trimmed by 1 base and 6 bases respectively. According to the germline V gene, CDR1 reads SGHTA and CDR2 reads FQGNSA. Inclusive of the bounding cysteine and phenylalanine, the CDR3 is 14 residues long. Only the CDR3 region is kept as DNA, spanning 42 bases read in frame from base 1. The paper's findings and limits, for the study overall: According to the authors, only a limited number of new T cells may be recruited by each seasonal influenza vaccination.

The material was PBMCs from blood, obtained roughly 12 days after vaccination. The rearranged chain carries TRBV7-2 and TRBJ2-1; the D segment could be TRBD2, given 5 matching bases. The TCR was taken from a middle-aged man who received an inactivated influenza vaccine. Donor details come from another sample of the same person, matched by shared clones. The DNA reads TGTGCCAGCAGCTTAGACGGGATCCCCAATGAGCAGTTCTTC. Its protein reads: CASSLDGIPNEQFF.